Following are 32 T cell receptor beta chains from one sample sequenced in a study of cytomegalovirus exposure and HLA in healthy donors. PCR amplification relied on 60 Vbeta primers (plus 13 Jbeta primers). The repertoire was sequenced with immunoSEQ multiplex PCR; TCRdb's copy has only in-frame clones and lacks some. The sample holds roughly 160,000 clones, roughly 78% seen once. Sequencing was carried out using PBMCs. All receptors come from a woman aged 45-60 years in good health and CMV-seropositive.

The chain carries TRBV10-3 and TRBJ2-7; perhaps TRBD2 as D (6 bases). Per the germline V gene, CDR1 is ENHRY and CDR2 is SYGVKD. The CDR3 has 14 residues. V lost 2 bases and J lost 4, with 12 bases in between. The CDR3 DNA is TGTGCCATCAGTGAGAGGGAGGCCCCTTACGAGCAGTACTTC. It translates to CAISEREAPYEQYF.

CDR3 in DNA: TGTGCCAGCACCGACGTGGGGGGAAACACTGAAGCTTTCTTT. Amino acid sequence: CASTDVGGNTEAFF. The V and J genes are TRBV2 and TRBJ1-1; D is possibly TRBD1 (5 bases). Trimming shortened V by 7 bases and J by 2 bases, and 14 bases separated the two germline ends. Looked up from germline, CDR1 is SNHLY and CDR2 is FYNNEI. This CDR3 region has 14 residues.

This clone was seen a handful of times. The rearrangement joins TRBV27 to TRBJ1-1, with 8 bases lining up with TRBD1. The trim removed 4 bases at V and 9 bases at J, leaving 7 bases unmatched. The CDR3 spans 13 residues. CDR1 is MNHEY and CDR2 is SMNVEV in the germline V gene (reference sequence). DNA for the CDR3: TGTGCCAGCAGTTGGCGACAGGGGCCGCAAGCTTTCTTT. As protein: CASSWRQGPQAFF.

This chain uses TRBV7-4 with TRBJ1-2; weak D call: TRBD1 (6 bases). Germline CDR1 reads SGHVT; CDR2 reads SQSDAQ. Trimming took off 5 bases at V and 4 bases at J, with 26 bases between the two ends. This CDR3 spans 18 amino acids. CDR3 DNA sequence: TGTGCCAGCAGCCCCCAGGCCCGAGACTTGACAGGCCCCTATGGCTACACCTTC. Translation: CASSPQARDLTGPYGYTF.

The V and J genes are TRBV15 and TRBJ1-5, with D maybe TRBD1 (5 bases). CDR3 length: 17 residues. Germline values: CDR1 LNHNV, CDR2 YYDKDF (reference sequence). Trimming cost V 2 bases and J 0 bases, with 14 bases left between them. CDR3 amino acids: CATSRFGGTYSNQPQHF. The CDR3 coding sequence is TGTGCCACCAGCAGATTCGGGGGAACATATAGCAATCAGCCCCAGCATTTT.

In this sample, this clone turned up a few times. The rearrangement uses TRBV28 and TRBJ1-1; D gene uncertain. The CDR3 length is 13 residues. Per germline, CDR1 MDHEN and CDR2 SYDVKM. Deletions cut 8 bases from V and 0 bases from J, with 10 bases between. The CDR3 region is CASLRPMNTEAFF. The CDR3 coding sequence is TGTGCCAGCTTGCGGCCCATGAACACTGAAGCTTTCTTT.

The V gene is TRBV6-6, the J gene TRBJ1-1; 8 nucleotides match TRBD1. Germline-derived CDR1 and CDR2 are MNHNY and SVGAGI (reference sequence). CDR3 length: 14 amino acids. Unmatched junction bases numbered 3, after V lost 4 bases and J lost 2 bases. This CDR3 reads CASSSGGSNTEAFF. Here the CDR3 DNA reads TGTGCCAGCAGTTCAGGGGGCTCTAACACTGAAGCTTTCTTT.

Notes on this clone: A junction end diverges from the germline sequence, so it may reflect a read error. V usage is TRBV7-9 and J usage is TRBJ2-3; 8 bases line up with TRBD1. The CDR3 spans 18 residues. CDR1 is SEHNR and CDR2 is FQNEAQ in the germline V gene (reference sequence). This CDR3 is CSSSTMRTGSPHTDTQYF. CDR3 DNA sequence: TGTTCCAGCAGCACGATGCGGACAGGGAGTCCCCACACAGATACGCAGTATTTT.

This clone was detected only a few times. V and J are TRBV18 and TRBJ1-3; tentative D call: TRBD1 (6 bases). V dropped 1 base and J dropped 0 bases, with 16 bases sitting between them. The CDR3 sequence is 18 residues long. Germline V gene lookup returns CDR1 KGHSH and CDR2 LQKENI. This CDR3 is CASSPRELKGGSGNTIYF. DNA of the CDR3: TGTGCCAGCTCACCACGTGAACTGAAAGGGGGCTCTGGAAACACCATATATTTT.

CDR3 residues: CASSTTGPSPLHF. The CDR3 DNA is TGTGCCAGCAGTACGACAGGCCCCTCACCCCTCCACTTT. This chain connects TRBV9 to TRBJ1-6; D is possibly TRBD1 (6 bases). CDR1 is SGDLS and CDR2 is YYNGEE in the germline V gene. CDR3 length: 13 amino acids. V was shortened by 5 bases and J by 10 bases, with 13 bases between the two germline ends.

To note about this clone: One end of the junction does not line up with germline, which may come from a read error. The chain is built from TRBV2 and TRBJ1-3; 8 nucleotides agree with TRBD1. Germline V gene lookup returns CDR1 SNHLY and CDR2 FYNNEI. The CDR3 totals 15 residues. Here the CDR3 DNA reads TGTGCCAGTAAACTTCTCAGGGGGCATGGAAACGCCATATATTTT. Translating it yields CASKLLRGHGNAIYF. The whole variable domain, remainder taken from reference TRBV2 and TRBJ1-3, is EPEVTQTPSHQVTQMGQEVILRCVPISNHLYFYWYRQILGQKVEFLVSFYNNEISEKSEIFDDQFSVERPDGSNFTLKIRSTKLEDSAMYFCASKLLRGHGNAIYFGEGSWLTVV.

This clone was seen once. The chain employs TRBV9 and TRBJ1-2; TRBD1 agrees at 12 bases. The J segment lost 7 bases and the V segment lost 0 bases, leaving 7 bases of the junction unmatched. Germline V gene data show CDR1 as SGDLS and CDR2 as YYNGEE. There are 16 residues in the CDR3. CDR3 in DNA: TGTGCCAGCAGCGTAGAAGGGACAGGGGGCGCATTTGGCTACACCTTC. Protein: CASSVEGTGGAFGYTF.

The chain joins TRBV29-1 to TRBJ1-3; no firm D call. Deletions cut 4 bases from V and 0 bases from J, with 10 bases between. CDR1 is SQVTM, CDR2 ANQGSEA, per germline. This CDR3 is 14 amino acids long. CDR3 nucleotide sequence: TGCAGCGTTGTGGCCTCCCTCTCTGGAAACACCATATATTTT. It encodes CSVVASLSGNTIYF.

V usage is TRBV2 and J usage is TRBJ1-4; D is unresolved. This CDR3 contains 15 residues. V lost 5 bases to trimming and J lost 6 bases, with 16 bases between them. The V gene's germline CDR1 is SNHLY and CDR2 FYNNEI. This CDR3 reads CASSQRQLRDEKLFF. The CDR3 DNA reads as TGTGCCAGCAGTCAAAGGCAACTCCGGGATGAAAAACTGTTTTTT.

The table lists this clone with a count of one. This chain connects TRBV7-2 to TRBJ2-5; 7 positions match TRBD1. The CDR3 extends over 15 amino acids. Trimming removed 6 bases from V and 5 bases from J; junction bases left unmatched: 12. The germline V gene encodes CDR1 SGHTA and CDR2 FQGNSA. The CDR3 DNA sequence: TGTGCCAGCAGGCCGTGGACAGGAATCTGGGAGACCCAGTACTTC. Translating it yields CASRPWTGIWETQYF.

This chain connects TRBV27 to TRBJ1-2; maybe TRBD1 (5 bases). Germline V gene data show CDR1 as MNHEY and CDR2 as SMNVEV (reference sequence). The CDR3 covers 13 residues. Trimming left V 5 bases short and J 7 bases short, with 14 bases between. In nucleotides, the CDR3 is TGTGCCAGCAGTCCTTTAAGGGGTGTTGGCTACACCTTC. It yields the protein CASSPLRGVGYTF.

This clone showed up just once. The CDR3 sequence: CASSLAGRAHQPQHF. As DNA, the CDR3 is TGTGCCAGCAGCTTAGCGGGCAGGGCCCATCAGCCCCAGCATTTT. V usage is TRBV7-2 and J usage is TRBJ1-5; D is perhaps TRBD1 (5 bases). The germline V and J ends were trimmed by 0 bases and 5 bases, with 11 bases remaining between them. Germline CDR1 reads SGHTA; CDR2 reads FQGNSA. The CDR3 spans 15 residues.

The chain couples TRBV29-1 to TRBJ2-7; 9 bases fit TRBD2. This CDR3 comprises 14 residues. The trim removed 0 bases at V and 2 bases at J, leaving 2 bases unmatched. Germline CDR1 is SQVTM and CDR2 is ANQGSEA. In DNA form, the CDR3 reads TGCAGCGTTGAAGAGGTAGCGGGAGCCTACGAGCAGTACTTC. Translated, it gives CSVEEVAGAYEQYF.

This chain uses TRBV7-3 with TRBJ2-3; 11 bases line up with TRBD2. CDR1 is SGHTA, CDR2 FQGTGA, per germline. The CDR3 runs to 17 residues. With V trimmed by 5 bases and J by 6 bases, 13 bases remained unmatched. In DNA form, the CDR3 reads TGTGCCAGCAGCCGGGGAAGGCTAGCGGGAGGTTCCGATACGCAGTATTTT. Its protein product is CASSRGRLAGGSDTQYF.

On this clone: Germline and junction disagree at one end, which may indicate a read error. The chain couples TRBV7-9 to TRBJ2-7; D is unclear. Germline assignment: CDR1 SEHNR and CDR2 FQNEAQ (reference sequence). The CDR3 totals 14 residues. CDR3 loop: CSSSLVPTYYEQYF. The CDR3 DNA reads TGTTCCAGCAGCTTAGTTCCTACCTACTACGAGCAGTACTTC.

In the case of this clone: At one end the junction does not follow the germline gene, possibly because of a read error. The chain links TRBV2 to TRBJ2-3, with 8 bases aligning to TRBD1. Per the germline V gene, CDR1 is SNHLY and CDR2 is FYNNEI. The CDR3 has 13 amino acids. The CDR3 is CASSEAGTGTQYF. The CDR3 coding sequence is TGTGCCAGCAGTGAAGCTGGGACAGGTACGCAGTATTTT.

The CDR3 nucleotides read TGTGCCAGCAGTTTGACTTTAAGCTCCTACAATGAGCAGTTCTTC. Its translation: CASSLTLSSYNEQFF. The gene calls are TRBV27 and TRBJ2-1, with D unresolved. The CDR3 runs to 15 residues. CDR1 and CDR2 (germline): MNHEY, SMNVEV (reference sequence). The V end was cut by 3 bases, the J end by 0 bases, with 9 bases between.

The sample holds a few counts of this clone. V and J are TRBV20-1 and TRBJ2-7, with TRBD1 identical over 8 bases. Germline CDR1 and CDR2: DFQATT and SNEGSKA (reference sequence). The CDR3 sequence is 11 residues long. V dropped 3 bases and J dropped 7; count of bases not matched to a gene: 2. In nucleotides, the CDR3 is TGCAGTGCTAGGGACAGGGAAGAGCAGTACTTC. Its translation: CSARDREEQYF.

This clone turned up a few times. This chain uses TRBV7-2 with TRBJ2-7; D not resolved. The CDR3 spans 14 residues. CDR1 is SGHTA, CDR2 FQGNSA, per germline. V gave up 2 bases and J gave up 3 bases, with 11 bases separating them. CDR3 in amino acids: CASSLNTGHYEQYF. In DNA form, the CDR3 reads TGTGCCAGCAGCTTAAATACGGGTCACTACGAGCAGTACTTC.

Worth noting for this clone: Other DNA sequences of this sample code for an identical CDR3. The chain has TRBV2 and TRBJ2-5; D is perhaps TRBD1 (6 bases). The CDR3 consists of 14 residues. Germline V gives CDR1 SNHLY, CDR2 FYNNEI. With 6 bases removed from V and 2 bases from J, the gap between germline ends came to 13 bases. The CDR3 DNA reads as TGTGCCAGCAGGGGACAAGGGGGTCAAGAGACCCAGTACTTC. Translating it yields CASRGQGGQETQYF.

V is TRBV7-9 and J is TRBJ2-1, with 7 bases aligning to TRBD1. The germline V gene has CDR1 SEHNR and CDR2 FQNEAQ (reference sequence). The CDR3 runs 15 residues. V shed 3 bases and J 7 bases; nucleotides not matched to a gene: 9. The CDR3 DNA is TGTGCCAGCAGCTTTCGCGGTACAGGGGCGAATGAGCAGTTCTTC. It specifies CASSFRGTGANEQFF. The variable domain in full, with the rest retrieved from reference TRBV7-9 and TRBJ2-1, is DTGVSQNPRHKITKRGQNVTFRCDPISEHNRLYWYRQTLGQGPEFLTYFQNEAQLEKSRLLSDRFSAERPKGSFSTLEIQRTEQGDSAMYLCASSFRGTGANEQFFGPGTRLTVL.

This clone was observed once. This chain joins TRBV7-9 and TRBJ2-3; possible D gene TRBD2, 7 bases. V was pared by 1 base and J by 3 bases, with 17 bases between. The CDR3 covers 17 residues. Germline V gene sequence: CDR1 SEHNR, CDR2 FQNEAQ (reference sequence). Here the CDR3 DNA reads TGTGCCAGCAGCTTAGGGGGGGGCACTCGAAAAACAGATACGCAGTATTTT. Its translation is CASSLGGGTRKTDTQYF. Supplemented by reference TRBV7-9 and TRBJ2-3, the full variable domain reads DTGVSQNPRHKITKRGQNVTFRCDPISEHNRLYWYRQTLGQGPEFLTYFQNEAQLEKSRLLSDRFSAERPKGSFSTLEIQRTEQGDSAMYLCASSLGGGTRKTDTQYFGPGTRLTVL.

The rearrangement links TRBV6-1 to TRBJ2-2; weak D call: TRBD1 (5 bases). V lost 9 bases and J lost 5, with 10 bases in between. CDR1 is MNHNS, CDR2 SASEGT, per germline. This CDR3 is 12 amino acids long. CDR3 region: CASKTVTGELFF. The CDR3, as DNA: TGTGCCAGTAAGACAGTTACCGGGGAGCTGTTTTTT.

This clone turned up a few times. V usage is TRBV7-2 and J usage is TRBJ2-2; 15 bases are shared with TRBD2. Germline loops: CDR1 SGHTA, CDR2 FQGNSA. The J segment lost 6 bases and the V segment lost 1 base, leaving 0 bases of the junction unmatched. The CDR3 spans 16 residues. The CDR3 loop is CASSLGTSGGAGELFF. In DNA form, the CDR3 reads TGTGCCAGCAGCTTAGGGACTAGCGGGGGGGCCGGGGAGCTGTTTTTT.

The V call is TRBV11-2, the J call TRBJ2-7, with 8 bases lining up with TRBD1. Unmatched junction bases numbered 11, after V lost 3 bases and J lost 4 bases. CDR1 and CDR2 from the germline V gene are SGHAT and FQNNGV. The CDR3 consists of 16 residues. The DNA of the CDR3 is TGTGCCAGCAGCTTTTCTGTGGACAGGGAGGCGTACGAGCAGTACTTC. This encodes CASSFSVDREAYEQYF. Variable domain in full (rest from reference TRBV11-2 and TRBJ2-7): EAGVAQSPRYKIIEKRQSVAFWCNPISGHATLYWYQQILGQGPKLLIQFQNNGVVDDSQLPKDRFSAERLKGVDSTLKIQPAKLEDSAVYLCASSFSVDREAYEQYFGPGTRLTVT.

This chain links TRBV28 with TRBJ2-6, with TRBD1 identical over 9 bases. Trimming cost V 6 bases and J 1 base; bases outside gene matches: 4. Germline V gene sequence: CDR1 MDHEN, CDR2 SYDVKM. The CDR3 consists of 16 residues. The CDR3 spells CASRTGGGSGANVLTF. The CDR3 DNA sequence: TGTGCCAGCAGGACAGGGGGTGGATCTGGGGCCAACGTCCTGACTTTC.

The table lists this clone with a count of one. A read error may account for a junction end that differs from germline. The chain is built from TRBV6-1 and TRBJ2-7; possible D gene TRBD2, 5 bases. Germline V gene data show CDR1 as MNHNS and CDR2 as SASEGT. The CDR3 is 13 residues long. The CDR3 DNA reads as TGTACCAGCAGCCGTCCGGGGTCCTACGAGCAGTACTTC. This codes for CTSSRPGSYEQYF.